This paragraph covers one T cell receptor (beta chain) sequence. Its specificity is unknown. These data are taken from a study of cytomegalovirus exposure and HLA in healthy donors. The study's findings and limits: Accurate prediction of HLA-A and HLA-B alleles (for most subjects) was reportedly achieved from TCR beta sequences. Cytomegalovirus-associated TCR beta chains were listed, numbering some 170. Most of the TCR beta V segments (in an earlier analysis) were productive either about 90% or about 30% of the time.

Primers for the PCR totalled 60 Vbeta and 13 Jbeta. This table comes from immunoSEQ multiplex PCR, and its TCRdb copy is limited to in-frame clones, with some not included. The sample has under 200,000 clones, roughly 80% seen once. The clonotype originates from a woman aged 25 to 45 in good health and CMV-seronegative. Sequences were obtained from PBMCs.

The CDR3 sequence is CASSAGQGSYEQYF. Here the CDR3 DNA reads TGCGCCAGCAGCGCCGGACAGGGCTCCTACGAGCAGTACTTC. The chain uses TRBV5-1 and TRBJ2-7; TRBD1 matches 8 bases. CDR3 length: 14 residues. Germline assignment: CDR1 SGHRS and CDR2 YFSETQ. The ends lost 4 bases at V and 0 bases at J; junction bases unmatched: 3.